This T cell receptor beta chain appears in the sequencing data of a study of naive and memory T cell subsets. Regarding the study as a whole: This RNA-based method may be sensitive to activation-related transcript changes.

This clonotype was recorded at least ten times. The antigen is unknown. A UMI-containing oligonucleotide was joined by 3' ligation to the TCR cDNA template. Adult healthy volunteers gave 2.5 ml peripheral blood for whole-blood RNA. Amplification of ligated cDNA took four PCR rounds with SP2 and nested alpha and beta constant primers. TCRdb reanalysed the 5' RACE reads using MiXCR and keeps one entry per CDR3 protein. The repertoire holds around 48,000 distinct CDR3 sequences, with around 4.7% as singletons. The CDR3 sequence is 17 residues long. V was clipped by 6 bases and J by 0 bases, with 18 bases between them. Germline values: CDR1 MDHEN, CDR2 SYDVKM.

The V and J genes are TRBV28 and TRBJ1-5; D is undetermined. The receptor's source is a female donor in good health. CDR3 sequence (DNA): TGTGCCAGCAGCGGAGCTGACGGAATCTATAGCAATCAGCCCCAGCATTTT. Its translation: CASSGADGIYSNQPQHF. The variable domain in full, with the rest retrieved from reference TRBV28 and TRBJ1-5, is DVKVTQSSRYLVKRTGEKVFLECVQDMDHENMFWYRQDPGLGLRLIYFSYDVKMKEKGDIPEGYSVSREKKERFSLILESASTNQTSMYLCASSGADGIYSNQPQHFGDGTRLSIL.